This T cell receptor beta chain was documented in a study of T cell responses to AZD1222 COVID-19 vaccine. The study's findings and limits: It should be noted that donors were predominantly white British and more often female, and clonal diversity was possibly underestimated.

Clones were read by immunoSEQ multiplex PCR, and TCRdb kept only the in-frame ones, dropping some. This repertoire shows over 95,000 clones, roughly 90% found once; its top ten account for 4.5%. After removal of 5 bases from V and 0 bases from J, the junction contained 4 bases not matched to a gene. The CDR3 covers 15 residues. Germline V gene data show CDR1 as LNHDA and CDR2 as SQIVND (reference sequence). Points on this clone: Its antigen is not identified.

Sequencing was performed on peripheral blood, taken on day 0 of AZD1222 vaccination. This sequence originates from an adult in good health. The chain couples TRBV19 to TRBJ2-3; TRBD1 matches 8 bases. The CDR3: CASSATGASTDTQYF. DNA for the CDR3: TGTGCCAGTAGTGCGACAGGGGCAAGCACAGATACGCAGTATTTT.